A selection of T cell receptor beta chains follows, all from one sample in a study of identical twins. TCRdb reanalysed the 5' RACE reads using MiXCR and keeps one entry per CDR3 protein. Here the sample spans 540,000 or so distinct CDR3 sequences, more than 20% being singletons. The same data also went into a second study, on yellow fever vaccine responses in identical twins.

The specimen sequenced was CD4+ T cells sorted from blood. These receptors were taken from a woman younger than 30 in good health. Both conserved end residues are part of each CDR3. Each record gives: V gene, clone size, J gene, CDR3 protein. A row's size may be missing; if present it is once, few, many or a size class.

V gene: TRBV7-2; clone size: NA; J gene: TRBJ1-6; CDR3 protein: CASSSSGTANSPLHF
V gene: TRBV7-8; clone size: few; J gene: TRBJ2-1; CDR3 protein: CASSPWASGSSYNEQFF
V gene: TRBV5-1; clone size: NA; J gene: TRBJ2-1; CDR3 protein: CASSKPGLENEQFF
V gene: TRBV6-2/TRBV6-3; clone size: NA; J gene: TRBJ2-3; CDR3 protein: CASSNRDREGTDTQYF
V gene: TRBV12-3/TRBV12-4; clone size: few; J gene: TRBJ2-5; CDR3 protein: CASSFRGGRFETQYF
V gene: TRBV4-2; clone size: many; J gene: TRBJ2-1; CDR3 protein: CASSQIAGSYNEQFF
V gene: TRBV20-1; clone size: few; J gene: TRBJ2-1; CDR3 protein: CSASSLVPYNEQFF
V gene: TRBV24-1; clone size: few; J gene: TRBJ2-2; CDR3 protein: CATSDPGGLNTGELFF
V gene: TRBV5-1; clone size: NA; J gene: TRBJ2-3; CDR3 protein: CASSGGQGRRTDTQYF
V gene: TRBV20-1; clone size: NA; J gene: TRBJ2-1; CDR3 protein: CSASRVAEGFSYNEQFF
V gene: TRBV3-1; clone size: NA; J gene: TRBJ2-2; CDR3 protein: CASSQDWDGELFF
V gene: TRBV12-3/TRBV12-4; clone size: many; J gene: TRBJ1-5; CDR3 protein: CASSAQQGNQPQHF
V gene: TRBV4-1; clone size: NA; J gene: TRBJ1-4; CDR3 protein: CASRRGPGQEKLFF
V gene: TRBV7-9; clone size: NA; J gene: TRBJ2-7; CDR3 protein: CASSAPGTGGPPYEQYF
V gene: TRBV19; clone size: few; J gene: TRBJ2-3; CDR3 protein: CASSMWRDTQYF
V gene: TRBV20-1; clone size: few; J gene: TRBJ1-1; CDR3 protein: CSASGDRDEAFF
V gene: TRBV28; clone size: NA; J gene: TRBJ2-4; CDR3 protein: CASSLSLGVNLAVSTRGTIQYF
V gene: TRBV6-5; clone size: NA; J gene: TRBJ1-2; CDR3 protein: CASRRQDYGYTF
V gene: TRBV7-3; clone size: NA; J gene: TRBJ2-1; CDR3 protein: CASSPRTGARKGEQFF
V gene: TRBV12-3/TRBV12-4; clone size: NA; J gene: TRBJ2-7; CDR3 protein: CASSRTATGNYEQYF
V gene: TRBV20-1; clone size: NA; J gene: TRBJ1-2; CDR3 protein: CSARTMGAVYGYTF
V gene: TRBV20-1; clone size: NA; J gene: TRBJ1-1; CDR3 protein: CSYSKNTEAFF
V gene: TRBV7-9; clone size: NA; J gene: TRBJ2-2; CDR3 protein: CASSLGMAATNTGELFF
V gene: TRBV6-1; clone size: few; J gene: TRBJ1-5; CDR3 protein: CASSRQGMDQPQHF
V gene: TRBV3-1; clone size: few; J gene: TRBJ2-5; CDR3 protein: CASSHGGETQYF
V gene: TRBV20-1; clone size: few; J gene: TRBJ2-3; CDR3 protein: CSARTPKTSPDTQYF
V gene: TRBV20-1; clone size: NA; J gene: TRBJ2-3; CDR3 protein: CSAHIVSDTQYF
V gene: TRBV2; clone size: once; J gene: TRBJ1-1; CDR3 protein: CASSVGQEAFF
V gene: TRBV28; clone size: NA; J gene: TRBJ1-5; CDR3 protein: CASRLQGVMRNQPQHF
V gene: TRBV29-1; clone size: few; J gene: TRBJ2-5; CDR3 protein: CSAQQGVAQETQYF
V gene: TRBV24-1; clone size: NA; J gene: TRBJ2-1; CDR3 protein: CATSVTSGRYNEQFF
V gene: TRBV5-1; clone size: few; J gene: TRBJ1-1; CDR3 protein: CASSQQEMNTEAFF
V gene: TRBV6-5; clone size: NA; J gene: TRBJ2-7; CDR3 protein: CASSYPYEGTGEQYF
V gene: TRBV11-1; clone size: few; J gene: TRBJ2-3; CDR3 protein: CASSSTPWRGPSTDTQYF
V gene: TRBV9; clone size: NA; J gene: TRBJ2-1; CDR3 protein: CASSVGGSGRQSIFYNEQFF
V gene: TRBV29-1; clone size: few; J gene: TRBJ1-5; CDR3 protein: CSVREQNQPQHF
V gene: TRBV7-8; clone size: NA; J gene: TRBJ2-1; CDR3 protein: CASSQKRLASGNEQFF
V gene: TRBV5-1; clone size: few; J gene: TRBJ2-7; CDR3 protein: CASSLEGRPTYEQYF
V gene: TRBV6-2/TRBV6-3; clone size: few; J gene: TRBJ2-1; CDR3 protein: CASSYSNPAVSLSYNEQFF
V gene: TRBV10-1; clone size: few; J gene: TRBJ2-3; CDR3 protein: CASSEIGGGSFRTDTQYF
V gene: TRBV4-1; clone size: NA; J gene: TRBJ2-6; CDR3 protein: CASSRQRGGSGANVLTF
V gene: TRBV7-9; clone size: NA; J gene: TRBJ2-1; CDR3 protein: CASSLASTAGSYNEQFF
V gene: TRBV3-1; clone size: few; J gene: TRBJ2-2; CDR3 protein: CASSSRREGQNSDTGELFF
V gene: TRBV4-1; clone size: NA; J gene: TRBJ2-3; CDR3 protein: CASSQDRLGGTTDTQYF
V gene: TRBV20-1; clone size: few; J gene: TRBJ2-3; CDR3 protein: CSAPLEGASTDTQYF